This T cell receptor beta chain came from a study of blood T cell repertoires in COVID-19. Study-wide context: PBMCs, B-cell-depleted T cells, or T cells provided the cDNA or gDNA that made up the material.

CDR3 length equals 15 residues. V gave up 3 bases and J gave up 4 bases; unmatched junction bases: 8. Germline CDR1 and CDR2: SGHNT and YYREEE (reference sequence). Original handling: Reference gene primer amplification in the assay estimated nucleated cell counts. Assay used: immunoSEQ multiplex PCR; TCRdb lists only in-frame clones, some missing. V and J calls and clone size follow that table, whereas D and trimming were derived from the DNA. Of roughly 250,000 clones in the sample, more than 85% were seen once. The chain joins TRBV5-4 to TRBJ1-2; TRBD1 aligns across 8 bases. Sample: peripheral blood. This clonotype was obtained from a man in his thirties or forties with acute or convalescent COVID-19. CDR3 amino acids: CASSSGTGPTYGYTF. CDR3 DNA: TGTGCCAGCAGCTCTGGGACAGGCCCCACCTATGGCTACACCTTC.